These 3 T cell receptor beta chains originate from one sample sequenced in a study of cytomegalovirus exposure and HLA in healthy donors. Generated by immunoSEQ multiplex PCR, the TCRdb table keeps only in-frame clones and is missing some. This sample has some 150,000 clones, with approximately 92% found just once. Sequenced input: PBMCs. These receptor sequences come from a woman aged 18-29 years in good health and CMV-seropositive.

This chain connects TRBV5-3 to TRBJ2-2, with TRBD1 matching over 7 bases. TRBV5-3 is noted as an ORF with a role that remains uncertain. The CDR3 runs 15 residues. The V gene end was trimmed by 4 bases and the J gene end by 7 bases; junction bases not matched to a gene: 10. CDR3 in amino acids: CARSDTRGLSGELFF. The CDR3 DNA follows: TGTGCCAGAAGCGACACCAGGGGGTTGAGCGGGGAGCTGTTTTTT.

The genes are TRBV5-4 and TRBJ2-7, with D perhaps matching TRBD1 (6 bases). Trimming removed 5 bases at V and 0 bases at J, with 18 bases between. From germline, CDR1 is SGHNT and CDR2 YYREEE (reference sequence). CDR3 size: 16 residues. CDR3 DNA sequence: TGTGCCAGCAGAGGGGGTTCTATAGGGGGCTCCTACGAGCAGTACTTC. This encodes CASRGGSIGGSYEQYF.

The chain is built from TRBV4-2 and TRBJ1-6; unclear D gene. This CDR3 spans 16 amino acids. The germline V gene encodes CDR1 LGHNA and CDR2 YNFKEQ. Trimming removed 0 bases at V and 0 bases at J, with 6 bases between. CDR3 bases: TGTGCCAGCAGCCAAGATTACAGCTCCTATAATTCACCCCTCCACTTT. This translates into CASSQDYSSYNSPLHF.